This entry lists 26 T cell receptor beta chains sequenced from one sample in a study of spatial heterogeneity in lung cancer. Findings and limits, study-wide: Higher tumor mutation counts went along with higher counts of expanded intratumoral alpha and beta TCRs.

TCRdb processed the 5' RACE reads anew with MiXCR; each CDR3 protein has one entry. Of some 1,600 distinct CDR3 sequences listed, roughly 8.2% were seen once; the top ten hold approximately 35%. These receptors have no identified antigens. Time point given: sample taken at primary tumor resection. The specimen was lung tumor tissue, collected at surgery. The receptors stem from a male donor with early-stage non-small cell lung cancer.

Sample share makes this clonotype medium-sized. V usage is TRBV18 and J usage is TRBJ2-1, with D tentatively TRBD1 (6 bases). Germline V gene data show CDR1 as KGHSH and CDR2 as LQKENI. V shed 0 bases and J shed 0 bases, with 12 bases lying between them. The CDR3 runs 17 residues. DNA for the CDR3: TGTGCCAGCTCACCACCTTATCAGGACAGCTCCTACAATGAGCAGTTCTTC. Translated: CASSPPYQDSSYNEQFF.

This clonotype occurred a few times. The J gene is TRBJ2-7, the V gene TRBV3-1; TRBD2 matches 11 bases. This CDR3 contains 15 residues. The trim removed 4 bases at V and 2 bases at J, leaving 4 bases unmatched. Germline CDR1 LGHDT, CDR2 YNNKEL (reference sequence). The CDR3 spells CASSRGLAVTYEQYF. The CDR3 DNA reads TGTGCCAGCAGCCGGGGACTAGCGGTAACCTACGAGCAGTACTTC.

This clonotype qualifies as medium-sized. The CDR3 nucleotides are TGCAGTGCTAGGGCTTCTGGGGATACGCAGTATTTT. This sequence encodes CSARASGDTQYF. The chain joins TRBV20-1 to TRBJ2-3; D remains ambiguous. This CDR3 contains 12 residues. Trimming took 3 bases from V and 6 from J, leaving 10 bases between them. From germline, CDR1 is DFQATT and CDR2 SNEGSKA (reference sequence).

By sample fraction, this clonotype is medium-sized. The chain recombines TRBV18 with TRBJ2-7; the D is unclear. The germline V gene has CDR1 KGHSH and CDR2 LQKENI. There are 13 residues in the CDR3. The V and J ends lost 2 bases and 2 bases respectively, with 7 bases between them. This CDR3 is CASSPWHPYEQYF. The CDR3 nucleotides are TGTGCCAGCTCACCATGGCACCCCTACGAGCAGTACTTC.

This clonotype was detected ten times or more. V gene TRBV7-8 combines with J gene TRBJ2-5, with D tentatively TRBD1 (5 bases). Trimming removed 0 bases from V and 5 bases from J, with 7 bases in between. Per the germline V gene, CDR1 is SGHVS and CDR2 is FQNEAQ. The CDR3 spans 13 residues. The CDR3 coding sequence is TGTGCCAGCAGCTTAGCGCACAGGGAGACCCAGTACTTC. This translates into CASSLAHRETQYF.

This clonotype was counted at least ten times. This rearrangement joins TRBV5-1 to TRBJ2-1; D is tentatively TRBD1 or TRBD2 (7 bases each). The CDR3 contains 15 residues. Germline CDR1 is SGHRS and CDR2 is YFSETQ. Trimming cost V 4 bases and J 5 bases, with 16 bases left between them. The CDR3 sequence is CASSAGGTNHNEQFF. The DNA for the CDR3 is TGCGCCAGCAGCGCAGGGGGGACTAACCACAATGAGCAGTTCTTC.

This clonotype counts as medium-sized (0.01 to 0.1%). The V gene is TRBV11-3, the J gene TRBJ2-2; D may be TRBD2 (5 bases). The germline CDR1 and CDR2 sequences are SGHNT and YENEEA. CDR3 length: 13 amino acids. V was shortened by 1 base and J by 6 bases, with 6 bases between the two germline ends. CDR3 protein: CASSLVGAGELFF. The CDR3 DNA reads TGTGCCAGCAGCTTAGTCGGGGCCGGGGAGCTGTTTTTT.

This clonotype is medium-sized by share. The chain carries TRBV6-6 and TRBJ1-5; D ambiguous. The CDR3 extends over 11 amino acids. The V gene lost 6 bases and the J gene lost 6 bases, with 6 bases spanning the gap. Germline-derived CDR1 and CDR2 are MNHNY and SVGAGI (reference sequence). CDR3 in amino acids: CASREGQPQHF. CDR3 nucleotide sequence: TGTGCCAGCAGGGAGGGTCAGCCCCAGCATTTT.

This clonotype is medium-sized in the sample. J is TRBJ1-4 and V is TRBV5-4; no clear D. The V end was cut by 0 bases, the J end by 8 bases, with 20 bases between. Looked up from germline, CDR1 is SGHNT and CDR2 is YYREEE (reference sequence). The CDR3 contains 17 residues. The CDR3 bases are TGTGCCAGCAGCTTGGGAGCGTTTGGGTCATCTGGGGAAAAACTGTTTTTT. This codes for CASSLGAFGSSGEKLFF.

The CDR3 nucleotides read TGCGCCAGCAGCCAGGGACAGGCCTTCCACTCTGGGGCCAACGTCCTGACTTTC. It specifies CASSQGQAFHSGANVLTF. The chain combines TRBV4-1 with TRBJ2-6, with 8 bases aligning to TRBD1. CDR3 size: 18 residues. The germline gives CDR1 MGHRA, CDR2 YSYEKL. V was clipped by 3 bases and J by 0 bases; unmatched bases: 7.

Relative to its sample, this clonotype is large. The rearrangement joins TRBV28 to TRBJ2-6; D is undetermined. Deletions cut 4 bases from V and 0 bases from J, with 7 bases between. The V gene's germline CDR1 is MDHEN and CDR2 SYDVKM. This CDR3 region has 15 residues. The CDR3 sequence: CASSSLSSGANVLTF. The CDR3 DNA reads TGTGCCAGCAGTTCTTTGAGCTCTGGGGCCAACGTCCTGACTTTC.

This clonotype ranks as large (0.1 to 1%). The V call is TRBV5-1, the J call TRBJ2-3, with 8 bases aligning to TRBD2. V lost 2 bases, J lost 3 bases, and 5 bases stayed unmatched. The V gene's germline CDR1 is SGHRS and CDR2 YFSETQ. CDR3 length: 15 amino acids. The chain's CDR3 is CASSLSSGSTDTQYF. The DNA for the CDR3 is TGCGCCAGCAGCTTATCAAGCGGGAGTACAGATACGCAGTATTTT. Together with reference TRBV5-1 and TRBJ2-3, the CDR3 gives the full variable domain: KAGVTQTPRYLIKTRGQQVTLSCSPISGHRSVSWYQQTPGQGLQFLFEYFSETQRNKGNFPGRFSGRQFSNSRSEMNVSTLELGDSALYLCASSLSSGSTDTQYFGPGTRLTVL.

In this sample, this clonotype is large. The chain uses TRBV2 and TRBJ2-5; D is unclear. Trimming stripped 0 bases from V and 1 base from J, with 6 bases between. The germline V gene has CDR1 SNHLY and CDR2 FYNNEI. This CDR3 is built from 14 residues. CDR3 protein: CASSEARTQETQYF. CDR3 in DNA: TGTGCCAGCAGTGAAGCTAGGACCCAAGAGACCCAGTACTTC.

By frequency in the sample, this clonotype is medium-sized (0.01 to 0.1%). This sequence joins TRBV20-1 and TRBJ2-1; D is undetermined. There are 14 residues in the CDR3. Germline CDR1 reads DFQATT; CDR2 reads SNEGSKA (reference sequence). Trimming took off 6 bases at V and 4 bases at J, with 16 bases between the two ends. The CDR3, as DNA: TGCAGTGCCCAGGAGTACAAGTATTACAATGAGCAGTTCTTC. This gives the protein CSAQEYKYYNEQFF.

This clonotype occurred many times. Here the CDR3 DNA reads TGTGCCAGCAGACTTCTCAGCGGGAGCAACTACGAGCAGTACTTC. This gives the protein CASRLLSGSNYEQYF. V usage is TRBV2 and J usage is TRBJ2-7; 8 nucleotides match TRBD2. With V trimmed by 6 bases and J by 3 bases, 10 bases remained unmatched. The V gene's germline CDR1 is SNHLY and CDR2 FYNNEI. CDR3 size: 15 residues.

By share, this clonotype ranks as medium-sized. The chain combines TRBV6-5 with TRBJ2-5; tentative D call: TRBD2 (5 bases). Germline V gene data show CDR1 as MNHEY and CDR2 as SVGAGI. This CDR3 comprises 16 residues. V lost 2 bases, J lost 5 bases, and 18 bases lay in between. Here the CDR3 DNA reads TGTGCCAGCAGTTACAGGGTAGCGACCTCCCCGGAGACCCAGTACTTC. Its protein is CASSYRVATSPETQYF.

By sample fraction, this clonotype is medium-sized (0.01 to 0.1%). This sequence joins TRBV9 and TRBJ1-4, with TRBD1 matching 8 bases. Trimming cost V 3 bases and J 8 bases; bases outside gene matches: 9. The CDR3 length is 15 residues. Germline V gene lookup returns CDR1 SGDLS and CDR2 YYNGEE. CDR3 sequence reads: CASSAYGQGGEKLFF. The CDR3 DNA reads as TGTGCCAGCAGCGCCTACGGACAGGGTGGAGAAAAACTGTTTTTT.

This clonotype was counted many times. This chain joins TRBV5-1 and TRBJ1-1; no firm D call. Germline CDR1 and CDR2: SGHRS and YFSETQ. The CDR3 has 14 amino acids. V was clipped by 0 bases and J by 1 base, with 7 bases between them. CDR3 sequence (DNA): TGCGCCAGCAGCTTGGGGAACGGGAACACTGAAGCTTTCTTT. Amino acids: CASSLGNGNTEAFF. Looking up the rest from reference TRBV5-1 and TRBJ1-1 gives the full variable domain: KAGVTQTPRYLIKTRGQQVTLSCSPISGHRSVSWYQQTPGQGLQFLFEYFSETQRNKGNFPGRFSGRQFSNSRSEMNVSTLELGDSALYLCASSLGNGNTEAFFGQGTRLTVV.

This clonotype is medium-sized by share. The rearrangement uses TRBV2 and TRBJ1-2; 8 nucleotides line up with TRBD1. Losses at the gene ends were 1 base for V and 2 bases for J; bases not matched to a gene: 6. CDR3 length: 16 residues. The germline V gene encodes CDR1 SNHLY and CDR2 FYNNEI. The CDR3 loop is CASSEDSGTGNYGYTF. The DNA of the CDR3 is TGTGCCAGCAGTGAAGATTCCGGGACAGGCAACTATGGCTACACCTTC. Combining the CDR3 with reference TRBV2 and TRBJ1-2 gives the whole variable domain EPEVTQTPSHQVTQMGQEVILRCVPISNHLYFYWYRQILGQKVEFLVSFYNNEISEKSEIFDDQFSVERPDGSNFTLKIRSTKLEDSAMYFCASSEDSGTGNYGYTFGSGTRLTVV.

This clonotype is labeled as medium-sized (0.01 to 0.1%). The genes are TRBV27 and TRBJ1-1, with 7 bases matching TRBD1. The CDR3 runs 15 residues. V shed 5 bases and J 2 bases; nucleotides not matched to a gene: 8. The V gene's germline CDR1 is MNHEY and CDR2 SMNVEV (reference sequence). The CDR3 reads CASSLDRRANTEAFF. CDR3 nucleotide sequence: TGTGCCAGCAGTCTGGACAGGAGGGCTAACACTGAAGCTTTCTTT.

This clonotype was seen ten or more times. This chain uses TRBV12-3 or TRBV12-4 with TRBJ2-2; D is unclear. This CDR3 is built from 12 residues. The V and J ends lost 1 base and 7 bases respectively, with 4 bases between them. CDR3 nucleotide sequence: TGTGCCAGCAGTTTAGAAGGCGGGGAGCTGTTTTTT. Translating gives CASSLEGGELFF.

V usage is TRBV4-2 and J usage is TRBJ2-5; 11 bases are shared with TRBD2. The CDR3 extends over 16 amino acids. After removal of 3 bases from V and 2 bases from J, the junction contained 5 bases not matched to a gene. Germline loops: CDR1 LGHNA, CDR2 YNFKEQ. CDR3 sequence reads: CASSQEGLAEQETQYF. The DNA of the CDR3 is TGTGCCAGCAGCCAGGAGGGACTAGCGGAACAAGAGACCCAGTACTTC.

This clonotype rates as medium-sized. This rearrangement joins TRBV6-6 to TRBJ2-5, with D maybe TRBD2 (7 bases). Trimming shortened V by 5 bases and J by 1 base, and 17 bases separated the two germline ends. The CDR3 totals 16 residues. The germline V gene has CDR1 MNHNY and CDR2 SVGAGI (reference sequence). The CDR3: CASSLLLAGAQETQYF. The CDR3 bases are TGTGCCAGCAGTCTATTGTTGGCGGGGGCCCAAGAGACCCAGTACTTC.

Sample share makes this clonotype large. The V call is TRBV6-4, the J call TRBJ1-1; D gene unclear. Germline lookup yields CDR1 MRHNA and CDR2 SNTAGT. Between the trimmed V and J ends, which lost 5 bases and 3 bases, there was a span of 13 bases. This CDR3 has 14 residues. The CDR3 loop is CASSLTSSDTEAFF. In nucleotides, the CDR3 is TGTGCCAGCAGTCTGACATCTAGCGACACTGAAGCTTTCTTT.

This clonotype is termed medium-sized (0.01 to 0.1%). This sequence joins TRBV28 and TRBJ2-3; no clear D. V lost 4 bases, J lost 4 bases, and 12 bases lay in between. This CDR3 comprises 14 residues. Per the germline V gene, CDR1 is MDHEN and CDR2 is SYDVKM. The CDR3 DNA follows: TGTGCCAGCAGTTCCCCCATTAGTGCAGATACGCAGTATTTT. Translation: CASSSPISADTQYF.

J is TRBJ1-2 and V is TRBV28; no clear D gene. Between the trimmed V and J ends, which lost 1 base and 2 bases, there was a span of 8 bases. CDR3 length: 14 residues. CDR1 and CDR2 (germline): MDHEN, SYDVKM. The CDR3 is CASSLYLGNYGYTF. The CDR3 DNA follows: TGTGCCAGCAGTTTATACCTGGGAAACTATGGCTACACCTTC.